These 17 T cell receptor beta chains came from one sample sequenced in a study of PD-L1 blockade in urothelial cancer. The data were produced by immunoSEQ multiplex PCR, yet TCRdb's version contains in-frame clones alone and is incomplete. The sample consists of approximately 71,000 clones, around 83% of them appearing once. The time point: pretreatment peripheral blood. The sample here was PBMCs, taken around atezolizumab (anti-PD-L1) treatment. The source is a woman between 70 and 85 years old with urothelial cancer.

The rearrangement joins TRBV6-6 to TRBJ1-2; D not certain. This CDR3 has 12 amino acids. Trimming took off 5 bases at V and 8 bases at J, with 12 bases between the two ends. CDR1 and CDR2 (germline): MNHNY, SVGAGI (reference sequence). The CDR3 loop is CASSHEVYGYTF. CDR3 sequence (DNA): TGTGCCAGCAGTCACGAGGTATACGGCTACACCTTC.

This chain's CDR3 is CASSPTPAGVVSNQPQHF. The CDR3 DNA reads TGTGCCAGCTCACCCACGCCTGCGGGGGTGGTTAGCAATCAGCCCCAGCATTTT. The V call is TRBV18, the J call TRBJ1-5; a possible D gene is TRBD1 (5 bases). Trimming removed 3 bases at V and 0 bases at J, with 18 bases between. This CDR3 is 18 amino acids long. CDR1 is KGHSH, CDR2 LQKENI, per germline.

The J gene is TRBJ1-2, the V gene TRBV7-2; D call uncertain. The CDR3 is 14 residues long. Germline V gene data show CDR1 as SGHTA and CDR2 as FQGNSA. V lost 1 base and J lost 4, with 10 bases in between. The CDR3 loop is CASSLDLVSYGYTF. The CDR3 DNA is TGTGCCAGCAGCTTAGATTTGGTTAGCTATGGCTACACCTTC.

CDR3 protein: CSVEPGQLPYGYTF. CDR3 DNA: TGCAGCGTAGAGCCTGGACAGCTCCCTTATGGCTACACCTTC. This rearrangement joins TRBV29-1 to TRBJ1-2; TRBD1 is a possible D gene (6 bases). Germline CDR1 reads SQVTM; CDR2 reads ANQGSEA. The CDR3 extends over 14 amino acids. V was shortened by 6 bases and J by 5 bases, with 19 bases between the two germline ends. The complete variable domain, with remaining parts taken from reference TRBV29-1 and TRBJ1-2, reads SAVISQKPSRDICQRGTSLTIQCQVDSQVTMMFWYRQQPGQSLTLIATANQGSEATYESGFVIDKFPISRPNLTFSTLTVSNMSPEDSSIYLCSVEPGQLPYGYTFGSGTRLTVV.

This clone has a handful of counts. The chain recombines TRBV7-8 with TRBJ2-7, with a tentative D call TRBD2 (5 bases). This CDR3 has 15 residues. Germline assignment: CDR1 SGHVS and CDR2 FQNEAQ. Trimming cost V 2 bases and J 3 bases, with 14 bases left between them. CDR3: CASSLSGLGNYEQYF. The CDR3 bases are TGTGCCAGCAGCTTAAGCGGCCTAGGGAACTACGAGCAGTACTTC. Together with reference TRBV7-8 and TRBJ2-7, the CDR3 gives the full variable domain: GAGVSQSPRYKVAKRGQDVALRCDPISGHVSLFWYQQALGQGPEFLTYFQNEAQLDKSGLPSDRFFAERPEGSVSTLKIQRTQQEDSAVYLCASSLSGLGNYEQYFGPGTRLTVT.

This clone showed up just a few times. V is TRBV5-1 and J is TRBJ2-7, with TRBD1 as a possible D gene (5 bases). Trimming took 4 bases from V and 0 from J, leaving 11 bases between them. The CDR3 has 14 residues. Germline CDR1 and CDR2: SGHRS and YFSETQ. The CDR3 nucleotides read TGCGCCAGCAGCCTAAGCAGGGACTCCTACGAGCAGTACTTC. It codes for CASSLSRDSYEQYF. The complete variable domain, with remaining parts taken from reference TRBV5-1 and TRBJ2-7, reads KAGVTQTPRYLIKTRGQQVTLSCSPISGHRSVSWYQQTPGQGLQFLFEYFSETQRNKGNFPGRFSGRQFSNSRSEMNVSTLELGDSALYLCASSLSRDSYEQYFGPGTRLTVT.

The rearrangement uses TRBV30 and TRBJ2-7; D not resolved. The CDR3 is 11 amino acids. CDR1 GTSNPN and CDR2 SVGIG come from the germline V gene (reference sequence). V lost 5 bases to trimming and J lost 5 bases, with 10 bases between them. In DNA, the CDR3 is TGTGCCTGGGTTTCGGGTAACGAGCAGTACTTC. It translates to CAWVSGNEQYF.

Comment on this clone: The same CDR3 also results from other DNA sequences found in this sample. The chain links TRBV11-2 to TRBJ2-7; possibly TRBD1 for D (6 bases). The CDR3 totals 13 residues. V was cut by 1 base and J by 6 bases, with 10 bases left in between. The germline gives CDR1 SGHAT, CDR2 FQNNGV. The CDR3 bases are TGTGCCAGCAGCTTAGGCAGGGGTGGCGAGCAGTACTTC. This sequence encodes CASSLGRGGEQYF. The full variable domain, with the rest looked up from reference TRBV11-2 and TRBJ2-7, is EAGVAQSPRYKIIEKRQSVAFWCNPISGHATLYWYQQILGQGPKLLIQFQNNGVVDDSQLPKDRFSAERLKGVDSTLKIQPAKLEDSAVYLCASSLGRGGEQYFGPGTRLTVT.

The chain is built from TRBV5-1 and TRBJ2-7, with a tentative D call TRBD1 (6 bases). The CDR3 loop spans 14 amino acids. Trimming stripped 2 bases from V and 2 bases from J, with 11 bases between. The germline V gene encodes CDR1 SGHRS and CDR2 YFSETQ. The CDR3 sequence: CASSFNREPYEQYF. The DNA for the CDR3 is TGCGCCAGCAGCTTTAACAGGGAACCCTACGAGCAGTACTTC. The full variable domain, with the rest looked up from reference TRBV5-1 and TRBJ2-7, is KAGVTQTPRYLIKTRGQQVTLSCSPISGHRSVSWYQQTPGQGLQFLFEYFSETQRNKGNFPGRFSGRQFSNSRSEMNVSTLELGDSALYLCASSFNREPYEQYFGPGTRLTVT.

The J gene is TRBJ2-7, the V gene TRBV4-3; 8 nucleotides match TRBD2. Trimming removed 1 base from V and 2 bases from J; junction bases left unmatched: 10. Germline CDR1 LGHNA, CDR2 YSLEER. This CDR3 is built from 17 residues. The CDR3 DNA sequence: TGCGCCAGCAGCCAAGTGCCGGCCAGCGGGAGACCCTACGAGCAGTACTTC. The encoded protein is CASSQVPASGRPYEQYF.

This chain uses TRBV4-2 with TRBJ2-1, with 9 bases fitting TRBD2. The CDR3 runs 17 residues. Germline V CDR1 and CDR2: LGHNA, YNFKEQ. V trimming: 0 bases; J trimming: 10 bases; junction bases outside the gene matches: 13. CDR3 sequence (DNA): TGTGCCAGCAGCCAAGATCCAGGACTAGCGTTGACAAAAGAGCAGTTCTTC. Its protein is CASSQDPGLALTKEQFF.

The chain has TRBV7-2 and TRBJ2-1; 13 nucleotides match TRBD2. The V gene end was trimmed by 5 bases and the J gene end by 10 bases; junction bases not matched to a gene: 14. Germline loops: CDR1 SGHTA, CDR2 FQGNSA. The length of the CDR3 is 17 residues. As DNA, the CDR3 is TGTGCCAGCAGCCCAGAACTACTAGCGGGGGGGCCGAGGGAGCAGTTCTTC. Translating gives CASSPELLAGGPREQFF. The full variable domain, in which reference TRBV7-2 and TRBJ2-1 provide the parts outside the CDR3, is GAGVSQSPSNKVTEKGKDVELRCDPISGHTALYWYRQSLGQGLEFLIYFQGNSAPDKSGLPSDRFSAERTGGSVSTLTIQRTQQEDSAVYLCASSPELLAGGPREQFFGPGTRLTVL.

The rearrangement joins TRBV6-5 to TRBJ2-1, with D possibly being TRBD1 (6 bases). This CDR3 is 15 amino acids long. The ends were cut back, 2 bases at V and 15 bases at J, with 23 bases in the middle. Germline V gene lookup returns CDR1 MNHEY and CDR2 SVGAGI. CDR3 sequence reads: CASSYGVGQTVIRFF. CDR3 DNA sequence: TGTGCCAGCAGTTACGGTGTCGGACAGACCGTAATCCGGTTCTTC.

This chain links TRBV28 with TRBJ2-7; TRBD1 is a possible D gene (6 bases). Germline CDR1 is MDHEN and CDR2 is SYDVKM. Trimming cost V 5 bases and J 5 bases, with 19 bases left between them. This CDR3 region has 15 residues. The CDR3 DNA is TGTGCCAGCAGTGATGGACAGTACTTTTCGCACGAGCAGTACTTC. Translating gives CASSDGQYFSHEQYF.

The chain combines TRBV19 with TRBJ1-5, with 8 positions matching TRBD1. V dropped 6 bases and J dropped 7; count of bases not matched to a gene: 8. CDR3 length equals 14 residues. Per the germline V gene, CDR1 is LNHDA and CDR2 is SQIVND (reference sequence). The CDR3 DNA sequence: TGTGCCAGTAGCTTATCAGGGGGCGGACAGCCCCAGCATTTT. Translation gives CASSLSGGGQPQHF.

The chain couples TRBV5-4 to TRBJ2-5; 8 positions match TRBD2. This CDR3 spans 14 amino acids. Germline V CDR1 and CDR2: SGHNT, YYREEE (reference sequence). Unmatched junction bases numbered 6, after V lost 3 bases and J lost 5 bases. DNA for the CDR3: TGTGCCAGCAGCTGGGGGACTAGTCTGGAGACCCAGTACTTC. It codes for CASSWGTSLETQYF.

The chain links TRBV11-2 to TRBJ2-1; 8 nucleotides line up with TRBD2. Trimming took 5 bases from V and 5 from J; bases not matched to a gene: 14. The CDR3 length is 17 residues. Germline V CDR1 and CDR2: SGHAT, FQNNGV. DNA of the CDR3: TGTGCCAGCAGCCACATGGTTTACGGGGGGGCAGACAATGAGCAGTTCTTC. Protein product: CASSHMVYGGADNEQFF.